This T cell receptor (beta chain) was sequenced for a study of T-cell reconstitution after alpha-beta-depleted transplantation in children. This clonotype was found many times. The germline V and J ends were trimmed by 0 bases and 4 bases, with 16 bases remaining between them. The CDR3 is 16 amino acids. Germline V gives CDR1 SGHRS, CDR2 YFSETQ. Preparation of the TCRbeta library involved a method that used unique molecular identifiers. One entry per CDR3 protein results from TCRdb running MiXCR on the PCR reads. Of 900,000 or so distinct CDR3 sequences listed, 15% to 20% were seen once; the top ten hold around 5.3%.

The specimen comprised PBMCs, mostly from graft donor cells, sampled 360 days after TCRalphabeta/CD19-depleted stem cell transplant. The sequence was obtained from a male patient aged 10 to 17 who had a stem cell transplant for acute lymphoblastic leukemia, so the T cells may come from the graft donor. The chain carries TRBV5-1 and TRBJ2-5, with TRBD1 as a possible D gene (8 bases). CDR3 region: CASSLVGGGTGETQYF. The CDR3 DNA reads as TGCGCCAGCAGCTTGGTTGGGGGAGGGACAGGAGAGACCCAGTACTTC. Based on the CDR3 plus reference TRBV5-1 and TRBJ2-5, the full variable domain is KAGVTQTPRYLIKTRGQQVTLSCSPISGHRSVSWYQQTPGQGLQFLFEYFSETQRNKGNFPGRFSGRQFSNSRSEMNVSTLELGDSALYLCASSLVGGGTGETQYFGPGTRLLVL.